The rows below give T cell receptor beta chains drawn from one sample of a study of memory CD4+ T cells and cytomegalovirus serostatus. Sequencing used immunoSEQ multiplex PCR; TCRdb keeps in-frame clones, though not all of them. This sample yields about 41,000 clones, of which 76% are seen a single time; under 8% belongs to the top ten. Sequencing input: memory CD4+ T cells from blood. These receptors all stem from an adult in good health and CMV-seronegative. Both conserved end residues are part of each CDR3.

TRBV18	CASSPPLGAGPNGYTF
TRBV19	CASNSGQPGEKLFF
TRBV4-3	CASSQEKGQSTYEQYF
TRBV30	CAWTLKGAGNYGYTF
TRBV21-1	CASSKGKGEGMNTEAFF
TRBV6-5	CASSYRAGEPGNTIYF
TRBV27	CASLTPTIPEETQYF
TRBV28	CASSSLRDRGRLNYGYTF
TRBV10-3	CAIRPSLLSYEQYF
TRBV11-2	CASSLRLDSNEQYF
TRBV4-2	CASSQDRTSGNNEQFF
TRBV5-1	CASSLENSPDTQYF
TRBV19	CASSRDRPSGANVLTF
TRBV19	CASSPTGYGYTF
TRBV5-5	CASSSSLRETDTQYF
TRBV6-6	CASSPGLAGWATQYF
TRBV6-5	CASSWTSGRGEQYF
TRBV18	CASSPETEANEKLFF
TRBV28	CATLGQGASPQHF
TRBV7-9	CATDTTQETQYF
TRBV7-2	CASSPDRVETQYF
TRBV2	CASSEQSGANVLTF
TRBV5-1	CASSFGETQYF
TRBV5-6	CASSLVYGQSSYEQYF